Listed below are T cell receptor beta chains from one sample, sequenced in a study of control samples from healthy donors and cancer patients. Using immunoSEQ multiplex PCR, the repertoire was profiled, and TCRdb retains in-frame clones only, with some absent. The sample lists about 9,700 clones; approximately 91% were seen once. Specimen: PBMCs. These TCRs come from a man aged 55 to 70 with colorectal cancer. CDR3s include the opening cysteine and the closing phenylalanine or tryptophan. A D gene is named only where the DNA matches it firmly. Some rows have no size entry. The others give once, few or many, or a class for an expanded clone.

D gene	V gene	J gene	clone size	CDR3 DNA	CDR3 protein
TRBD1	TRBV30	TRBJ1-1	NA	TGTGCCTGGACCCGGGACAGGGGTCGGAACACTGAAGCTTTCTTT	CAWTRDRGRNTEAFF
NA	TRBV2	TRBJ1-5	NA	TGTGCCAGCAGTGTAGATGGGACGTCGTACCAGCCCCAGCATTTT	CASSVDGTSYQPQHF
NA	TRBV19	TRBJ2-3	NA	TGTGCCAGTAGTCTCCAGCCAGCCAGCACAGATACGCAGTATTTT	CASSLQPASTDTQYF
NA	TRBV4-1	TRBJ1-2	once	TGCGCCAGCAACCACAGGGTCGCAGACCGTTTAGATGGCTACACCTTC	CASNHRVADRLDGYTF
TRBD1	TRBV2	TRBJ2-6	NA	TGTGCCAGCAAAGGGACAGGGACATCTGGGGCCAACGTCCTGACTTTC	CASKGTGTSGANVLTF
NA	TRBV4-2	TRBJ2-3	NA	TGTGCCAGCAGCCAAGACCGCGGGGGCGCAGATACGCAGTATTTT	CASSQDRGGADTQYF
NA	TRBV7-9	TRBJ1-2	NA	TGTGCCAGCAGCTTATGGCAGTATGGCTACACCTTC	CASSLWQYGYTF
NA	TRBV4-1	TRBJ2-1	once	TGCGCCAGCAGCCAAGCCCAGGGGTCAGGGGAGCAGTTCTTC	CASSQAQGSGEQFF
TRBD2	TRBV4-2	TRBJ2-3	NA	TGTGCCAGCAGCCAAGATCGGGCTAGCGGGGGGATGGATACGCAGTATTTT	CASSQDRASGGMDTQYF
NA	TRBV4-3	TRBJ1-6	NA	TGCGCCAGCAGCCAACAAGACGGAAGCCCTTCACCCCTCCACTTT	CASSQQDGSPSPLHF
TRBD1	TRBV7-8	TRBJ1-2	NA	TGTGCCAGCAGCATGGACAGGGCTAACTATGGCTACACCTTC	CASSMDRANYGYTF
NA	TRBV2	TRBJ2-7	NA	TGTGCCAGCAGTGAACCGGACGGCTACGAGCAGTACTTC	CASSEPDGYEQYF
NA	TRBV30	TRBJ1-5	NA	TGTGCCTGGAGTGACGGGTTGGATCAGCCCCAGCATTTT	CAWSDGLDQPQHF
NA	TRBV19	TRBJ1-1	NA	TGTGCCAGTAGTATTGGGGGCAGGAACACTGAAGCTTTCTTT	CASSIGGRNTEAFF
NA	TRBV29-1	TRBJ2-3	NA	TGCAGCGTCGCAGGGTGGGGAGTTAAGACAGATACGCAGTATTTT	CSVAGWGVKTDTQYF
TRBD2	TRBV5-1	TRBJ2-3	NA	TGCGCCAGCAGCCCACGGCCCGGACTAGCCTGGGGGGGAGATACGCAGTATTTT	CASSPRPGLAWGGDTQYF
NA	TRBV5-1	TRBJ1-3	NA	TGCGCCAGCAGCTTGAGTGCGCTGGGCTCTGGAAACACCATATATTTT	CASSLSALGSGNTIYF